The next 26 T cell receptor beta chains were all read from a single sample in a study of T cells in localized non-small cell lung cancer. Clones were sequenced by immunoSEQ multiplex PCR, and TCRdb holds only the in-frame ones, with some missing. The sample lists more than 30,000 clones, 88% occurring once. The source material was peripheral blood mononuclear cells, sampled before any cancer treatment. Receptor source: a woman between 35 and 70 years old with stage III lung adenocarcinoma.

V is TRBV5-1 and J is TRBJ2-2, with 14 bases identical to TRBD2. CDR3 length equals 15 residues. The V gene's germline CDR1 is SGHRS and CDR2 YFSETQ. Trimming cost V 5 bases and J 6 bases; bases outside gene matches: 3. The chain's CDR3 is CASSGLAGGAGELFF. The CDR3, as DNA: TGCGCCAGCAGTGGACTAGCGGGGGGAGCCGGGGAGCTGTTTTTT.

The J gene is TRBJ1-3, the V gene TRBV6-5; D may be TRBD1 (6 bases). This CDR3 region has 14 residues. Germline V CDR1 and CDR2: MNHEY, SVGAGI. Trimming took 1 base from V and 3 from J, leaving 7 bases between them. This CDR3 is CASSYLQGGNTIYF. CDR3 nucleotides: TGTGCCAGCAGTTACTTACAGGGTGGAAACACCATATATTTT.

The J gene is TRBJ1-5, the V gene TRBV13; D perhaps matches TRBD1 (5 bases). The CDR3 covers 19 residues. The V end was cut by 3 bases, the J end by 4 bases, with 25 bases between. The V gene's germline CDR1 is PRHDT and CDR2 FYEKMQ (reference sequence). The CDR3 reads CASSFRSGGGSSINQPQHF. The CDR3 DNA reads TGTGCCAGCAGCTTTAGAAGTGGCGGGGGATCAAGCATTAATCAGCCCCAGCATTTT.

This chain uses TRBV9 with TRBJ2-2; no clear D. Between the trimmed V and J ends, which lost 3 bases and 2 bases, there was a span of 5 bases. Germline V CDR1 and CDR2: SGDLS, YYNGEE. This CDR3 comprises 13 residues. The CDR3: CASSAANTGELFF. As DNA, the CDR3 is TGTGCCAGCAGCGCCGCCAACACCGGGGAGCTGTTTTTT.

V is TRBV9 and J is TRBJ2-1, with 10 bases lining up with TRBD2. CDR1 is SGDLS and CDR2 is YYNGEE in the germline V gene. V shed 4 bases and J 2 bases; nucleotides not matched to a gene: 9. The CDR3 is 17 amino acids. The CDR3 region has the DNA TGTGCCAGCAGCCCCCGGACTAGCGGTCGAGCCTACAATGAGCAGTTCTTC. Its protein is CASSPRTSGRAYNEQFF.

This rearrangement joins TRBV7-6 to TRBJ1-2; D is ambiguous. The CDR3 consists of 14 residues. The germline V and J ends were trimmed by 4 bases and 5 bases, with 14 bases remaining between them. CDR1 SGHVS and CDR2 FNYEAQ come from the germline V gene. The CDR3 spells CASSSLATGYGYTF. CDR3 sequence (DNA): TGTGCCAGCAGCTCTCTGGCGACTGGGTATGGCTACACCTTC.

The chain carries TRBV5-1 and TRBJ2-5; D not resolved. V was trimmed by 1 base and J by 3 bases, leaving 10 bases between them. This CDR3 has 14 residues. In germline, CDR1 is SGHRS, CDR2 YFSETQ. CDR3 sequence reads: CASSLIPTKETQYF. The CDR3 region has the DNA TGCGCCAGCAGCTTGATTCCGACAAAAGAGACCCAGTACTTC.

The chain combines TRBV2 with TRBJ2-5; TRBD2 agrees at 7 bases. The CDR3 is 15 amino acids. CDR1 and CDR2 from the germline V gene are SNHLY and FYNNEI. Trimming cost V 5 bases and J 1 base; bases outside gene matches: 7. The CDR3 reads CASSYGTNLQETQYF. Written as DNA, the CDR3 is TGTGCCAGCAGTTACGGGACTAATCTCCAAGAGACCCAGTACTTC.

The chain carries TRBV6-1 and TRBJ2-7; 9 bases align to TRBD1. V trimming: 7 bases; J trimming: 2 bases; junction bases outside the gene matches: 9. The CDR3 sequence is 15 residues long. Germline CDR1 reads MNHNS; CDR2 reads SASEGT. CDR3: CASTNPGTGTYEQYF. As DNA, the CDR3 is TGTGCCAGCACTAACCCCGGGACAGGGACCTACGAGCAGTACTTC.

The rearrangement joins TRBV19 to TRBJ1-5, with no clear D. CDR3 length: 15 residues. Deletions cut 1 base from V and 7 bases from J, with 14 bases between. CDR1 is LNHDA, CDR2 SQIVND, per germline (reference sequence). The CDR3 protein is CASSIGSGSRQPQHF. Here the CDR3 DNA reads TGTGCCAGTAGTATAGGTTCGGGATCTCGGCAGCCCCAGCATTTT.

This chain links TRBV9 with TRBJ2-3; D could derive from TRBD1 or TRBD2 (6 bases each). The CDR3 is 14 amino acids. Deletions cut 0 bases from V and 2 bases from J, with 7 bases between. The germline V gene has CDR1 SGDLS and CDR2 YYNGEE. The CDR3 nucleotides are TGTGCCAGCAGCGTAGCGGGGGCCACAGATACGCAGTATTTT. Translation gives CASSVAGATDTQYF.

The chain combines TRBV4-3 with TRBJ2-7; D remains unclear. CDR3 length equals 15 residues. CDR1 is LGHNA and CDR2 is YSLEER in the germline V gene. V was cut by 1 base and J by 3 bases, with 13 bases left in between. The CDR3 bases are TGCGCCAGCAGCCAAGGTCACAGCCTCTACTACGAGCAGTACTTC. The encoded protein is CASSQGHSLYYEQYF.

As to this clone: The germline gene is not matched at one end of the junction; a read error may be the cause. V is TRBV11-2 and J is TRBJ1-1; a weak D match, TRBD1 (5 bases). Germline assignment: CDR1 SGHAT and CDR2 FQNNGV. The CDR3 is made up of 13 amino acids. CDR3 sequence reads: CATSRVGGTEAFF. The CDR3 nucleotides are TGTGCCACCAGCAGGGTGGGTGGCACTGAAGCTTTCTTT.

This chain links TRBV15 with TRBJ2-6; no clear D gene. The V and J ends lost 0 bases and 5 bases respectively, with 5 bases between them. The CDR3 length is 14 residues. CDR1 and CDR2 (germline): LNHNV, YYDKDF (reference sequence). The chain's CDR3 is CATSRDSRANVLTF. DNA for the CDR3: TGTGCCACCAGCAGAGATTCAAGGGCCAACGTCCTGACTTTC.

In its sample, this clone was seen once. J is TRBJ1-1 and V is TRBV9; D gene uncertain. The CDR3 is 15 residues long. The V and J ends lost 0 bases and 5 bases respectively, with 14 bases between them. Germline V CDR1 and CDR2: SGDLS, YYNGEE. The CDR3: CASSVVDLPGTEAFF. Written as DNA, the CDR3 is TGTGCCAGCAGCGTAGTGGACCTCCCTGGGACTGAAGCTTTCTTT. Full variable domain (remainder filled in from reference TRBV9 and TRBJ1-1): DSGVTQTPKHLITATGQRVTLRCSPRSGDLSVYWYQQSLDQGLQFLIQYYNGEERAKGNILERFSAQQFPDLHSELNLSSLELGDSALYFCASSVVDLPGTEAFFGQGTRLTVV.

The chain links TRBV29-1 to TRBJ2-7; a weak D match, TRBD1 (6 bases). CDR3 length equals 14 residues. Trimming left V 4 bases short and J 6 bases short, with 19 bases between. The germline V gene has CDR1 SQVTM and CDR2 ANQGSEA. In nucleotides, the CDR3 is TGCAGCGTTGGGTCCGTGGCAGGGGAAAGCGAGCAGTACTTC. Amino acid sequence: CSVGSVAGESEQYF.

V and J are TRBV30 and TRBJ1-4, with D possibly being TRBD1 (6 bases). V was cut by 3 bases and J by 8 bases, with 19 bases left in between. CDR3 length: 15 amino acids. Germline V gives CDR1 GTSNPN, CDR2 SVGIG (reference sequence). The CDR3 is CAWSLNRVVREKLFF. Written as DNA, the CDR3 is TGTGCCTGGAGCCTAAACAGGGTGGTGAGGGAAAAACTGTTTTTT. The variable domain in full, with the rest retrieved from reference TRBV30 and TRBJ1-4, is SQTIHQWPATLVQPVGSPLSLECTVEGTSNPNLYWYRQAAGRGLQLLFYSVGIGQISSEVPQNLSASRPQDRQFILSSKKLLLSDSGFYLCAWSLNRVVREKLFFGSGTQLSVL.

The chain recombines TRBV19 with TRBJ1-1; TRBD1 aligns across 7 bases. Per the germline V gene, CDR1 is LNHDA and CDR2 is SQIVND (reference sequence). The length of the CDR3 is 14 residues. J was trimmed by 6 bases and V by 6 bases; bases with no gene match: 10. The CDR3 DNA follows: TGTGCCAGTAGCCAAGACAGGGTGCTCCCTGAAGCTTTCTTT. As protein: CASSQDRVLPEAFF.

The genes are TRBV29-1 and TRBJ2-1; D possibly corresponds to TRBD1 (6 bases). Germline assignment: CDR1 SQVTM and CDR2 ANQGSEA. The V and J ends lost 6 bases and 0 bases respectively, with 12 bases between them. The CDR3 contains 14 residues. The CDR3 sequence: CSVEGTHSYNEQFF. The DNA for the CDR3 is TGCAGCGTCGAGGGGACACACTCCTACAATGAGCAGTTCTTC.

This clone was counted a single time. The J gene is TRBJ2-1, the V gene TRBV7-8; no firm D call. Trimming left V 4 bases short and J 7 bases short, with 5 bases between. Germline V gene lookup returns CDR1 SGHVS and CDR2 FQNEAQ. This CDR3 contains 11 residues. In DNA form, the CDR3 reads TGTGCCAGCAGCTGGAGAAATGAGCAGTTCTTC. The encoded protein is CASSWRNEQFF.

J is TRBJ2-2 and V is TRBV27; D possibly corresponds to TRBD2 (5 bases). V was cut by 0 bases and J by 6 bases, with 8 bases left in between. The CDR3 consists of 14 residues. Germline loops: CDR1 MNHEY, CDR2 SMNVEV (reference sequence). The CDR3 coding sequence is TGTGCCAGCAGTTTATCCCCCGGGGCCGGGGAGCTGTTTTTT. Its protein is CASSLSPGAGELFF.

This clone has a single count. V is TRBV7-2 and J is TRBJ1-2, with D hard to call. Germline loops: CDR1 SGHTA, CDR2 FQGNSA. The CDR3 length is 13 residues. Trimming took off 4 bases at V and 8 bases at J, with 14 bases between the two ends. The CDR3 is CASSSTVPSGYTF. The CDR3 nucleotides are TGTGCCAGCAGCTCTACAGTGCCTTCAGGCTACACCTTC.

The DNA of the CDR3 is TGCGCCAGCAGCGATGGGACGTATCAAGAGACCCAGTACTTC. Translating gives CASSDGTYQETQYF. V and J are TRBV5-1 and TRBJ2-5; D may match TRBD1 or TRBD2 (5 bases each). This CDR3 region has 14 residues. Germline V gene sequence: CDR1 SGHRS, CDR2 YFSETQ. V shed 4 bases and J shed 2 bases, with 12 bases lying between them.

The chain recombines TRBV5-6 with TRBJ1-6; D ambiguous. Germline V gene sequence: CDR1 SGHDT, CDR2 YYEEEE. The CDR3 totals 15 residues. Trimming pared 0 bases from V and 10 bases from J, leaving 14 bases between. The chain's CDR3 is CASSLVLADSSPLHF. The CDR3 bases are TGTGCCAGCAGCTTGGTTCTGGCAGACTCCTCACCCCTCCACTTT.

V gene TRBV7-9 combines with J gene TRBJ1-4; 7 positions match TRBD1. Losses at the gene ends were 4 bases for V and 8 bases for J; bases not matched to a gene: 19. The CDR3 totals 18 residues. Germline CDR1 is SEHNR and CDR2 is FQNEAQ (reference sequence). CDR3 bases: TGTGCCAGCAGCTACTCCACGCAGGGGGTCGGTGGGAGCGAAAAACTGTTTTTT. Its translation is CASSYSTQGVGGSEKLFF.

The CDR3 DNA is TGTGCCAGCAGCTCCTCCGGGGTCGTTCAGCCCCAGCATTTT. It codes for CASSSSGVVQPQHF. The rearrangement uses TRBV7-9 and TRBJ1-5; no reliable D call. V was trimmed by 4 bases and J by 6 bases, leaving 13 bases between them. This CDR3 is 14 amino acids long. CDR1 is SEHNR, CDR2 FQNEAQ, per germline (reference sequence).